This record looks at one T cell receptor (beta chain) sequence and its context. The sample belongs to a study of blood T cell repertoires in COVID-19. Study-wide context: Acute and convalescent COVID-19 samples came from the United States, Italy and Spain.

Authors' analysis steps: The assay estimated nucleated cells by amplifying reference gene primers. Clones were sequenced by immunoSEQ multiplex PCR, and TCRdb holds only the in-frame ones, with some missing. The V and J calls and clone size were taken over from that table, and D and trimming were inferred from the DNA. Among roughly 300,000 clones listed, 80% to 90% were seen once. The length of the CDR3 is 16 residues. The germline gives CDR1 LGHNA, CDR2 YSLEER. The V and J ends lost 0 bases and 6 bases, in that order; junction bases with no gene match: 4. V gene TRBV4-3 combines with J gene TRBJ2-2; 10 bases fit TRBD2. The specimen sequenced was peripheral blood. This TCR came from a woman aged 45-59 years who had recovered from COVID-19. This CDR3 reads CASSQDSGRGAGELFF. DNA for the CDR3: TGCGCCAGCAGCCAAGACAGCGGGAGGGGCGCCGGGGAGCTGTTTTTT.